The T cell receptor beta chain described here comes from a study of molecular identifiers for immune sequencing clone quantification. Trimming at V came to 2 bases and at J to 5 bases, leaving 6 bases not matched to a gene. The germline V gene has CDR1 DFQATT and CDR2 SNEGSKA (reference sequence). This CDR3 has 14 residues. Via MiXCR, TCRdb re-called the PCR reads, giving one row per CDR3 protein. The sample carries some 100,000 distinct CDR3 sequences, roughly 20% recorded once. There are many counts of this clonotype. Sequencing was done on a sample of naive CD8+ T cells from blood, with Jurkat cell RNA spiked in. As to subset: FACS-sorted CD8+CD4-CCR7+CD45RA+ naive T cells. This TCR derives from a human donor in good health. Some libraries in this study had Jurkat cell RNA spiked in. The chain combines TRBV20-1 with TRBJ2-7; 10 bases line up with TRBD2. CDR3 DNA sequence: TGCAGTGCTAGACTAGCGGGAGATTACAACGAGCAGTACTTC. The encoded protein is CSARLAGDYNEQYF.